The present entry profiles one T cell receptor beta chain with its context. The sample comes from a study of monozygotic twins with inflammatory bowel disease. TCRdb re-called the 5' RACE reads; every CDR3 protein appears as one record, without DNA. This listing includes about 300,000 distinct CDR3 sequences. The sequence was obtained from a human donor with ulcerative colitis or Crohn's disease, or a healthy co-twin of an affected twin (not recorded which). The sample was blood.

The CDR3 here is CASSLRVADTQYF. V usage is TRBV7-9 and J usage is TRBJ2-3. Germline CDR1 and CDR2: SEHNR and FQNEAQ (reference sequence). The CDR3 is 13 amino acids.